This TCR beta chain is from a study of T cell responses to AZD1222 COVID-19 vaccine. The study, taken as a whole, reports: The repertoires were collected only after the peak T cell response. Spike-specific TCR breadth and depth were elevated following two AZD1222 doses.

The data were produced by immunoSEQ multiplex PCR, yet TCRdb's version contains in-frame clones alone and is incomplete. Altogether about 120,000 clones are present, 80% to 90% being singletons, with the ten largest covering around 9.6%. The CDR3 spans 15 residues. Trimming took off 1 base at V and 0 bases at J, with 9 bases between the two ends. Germline V gene sequence: CDR1 LGHDT, CDR2 YNNKEL (reference sequence). Of note for this clone: Its specificity is not known.

The sequencing here drew on peripheral blood, taken on day 0 of AZD1222 vaccination. This sequence joins TRBV3-1 (or the pseudogene TRBV3-2) and TRBJ1-1; D uncertain. This TCR derives from an adult in good health. The chain's CDR3 is CASSQGIGLNTEAFF. CDR3 DNA: TGTGCCAGCAGCCAAGGGATAGGACTGAACACTGAAGCTTTCTTT.